This T cell receptor (beta chain) comes out of a study of OX40 agonist ivuxolimab in advanced cancers. Notes on the study in general: With doses of 0.1-3.0 mg/kg, partial responders showed among the lowest clonal expansion.

Sequencing was performed with immunoSEQ multiplex PCR; in TCRdb, only in-frame clones are kept and a portion is missing. The sample has around 43,000 clones, around nine tenths seen once; the top ten hold around 10%. Germline lookup yields CDR1 SQVTM and CDR2 ANQGSEA. The CDR3 is 14 residues long. Deletions cut 4 bases from V and 0 bases from J, with 10 bases between. About this clone itself: Its antigen is as yet unknown.

The clonotype comes from an adult with an advanced solid tumor such as melanoma, head and neck, liver or kidney cancer. The chain joins TRBV29-1 to TRBJ1-3, with D unresolved. The specimen comprised CD4+ or CD8+ T cells sorted from blood, sampled in a trial of the OX40 agonist ivuxolimab. In DNA form, the CDR3 reads TGCAGCGTTGTCTGGAGAGACTCTGGAAACACCATATATTTT. Residues: CSVVWRDSGNTIYF. The full variable domain, with the rest looked up from reference TRBV29-1 and TRBJ1-3, is SAVISQKPSRDICQRGTSLTIQCQVDSQVTMMFWYRQQPGQSLTLIATANQGSEATYESGFVIDKFPISRPNLTFSTLTVSNMSPEDSSIYLCSVVWRDSGNTIYFGEGSWLTVV.